Listed below are T cell receptor beta chains from one sample, sequenced in a study of blood T cell repertoires in COVID-19. Only in-frame clones appear in the TCRdb table, and some are missing; sequencing was by immunoSEQ multiplex PCR. The top ten hold just over 6.5% of the sample, which has some 240,000 clones, about 88% seen once. Sequencing was done on a sample of PBMCs or T cells enriched from blood (not recorded which). The receptors stem from a woman aged 45-60 years who had been exposed to COVID-19. CDR3s include the opening cysteine and the closing phenylalanine or tryptophan. The order of the fields is clone size, J gene, D gene, V gene, CDR3 protein, CDR3 DNA. The D gene is left open where the match is weak. Rows give clone size only sometimes, using once, few, many, or a class for an expanded clone.

>NA|TRBJ2-5|TRBD1|TRBV5-5
CASSLEPTGLGETQYF
TGTGCCAGCAGCTTGGAGCCGACAGGGCTAGGGGAGACCCAGTACTTC
>NA|TRBJ2-1|TRBD1|TRBV6-5
CASIKDRGYNEQFF
TGTGCCAGCATCAAGGACAGGGGATACAATGAGCAGTTCTTC
>NA|TRBJ2-7|TRBD2|TRBV5-6
CASSLASGGLTYEQYF
TGTGCCAGCAGCTTGGCCAGCGGGGGCCTCACCTACGAGCAGTACTTC
>NA|TRBJ2-2|NA|TRBV6-5
CASSYGRGNTGELFF
TGTGCCAGCAGTTACGGAAGGGGGAACACCGGGGAGCTGTTTTTT
>NA|TRBJ2-1|NA|TRBV7-2
CASSSRGLASYNEQFF
TGTGCCAGCAGCTCCCGGGGTTTAGCTTCCTACAATGAGCAGTTCTTC
>NA|TRBJ1-2|NA|TRBV28
CAASPSGVMGYTF
TGTGCCGCAAGCCCTTCAGGGGTTATGGGCTACACCTTC
>NA|TRBJ1-1|NA|TRBV12-3/TRBV12-4
CASSLGGHTEAFF
TGTGCCAGCAGTTTGGGCGGGCACACTGAAGCTTTCTTT
>NA|TRBJ2-3|TRBD2|TRBV4-1
CASSQAGGGSSSTDTQYF
TGCGCCAGCAGCCAAGCGGGGGGGGGTTCTTCTAGCACAGATACGCAGTATTTT
>NA|TRBJ1-2|NA|TRBV19
CASSPGTRLYGYTF
TGTGCCAGTAGCCCCGGGACTCGTCTCTATGGCTACACCTTC
>NA|TRBJ1-2|NA|TRBV3-1/TRBV3-2
CASSQDGGYTF
TGTGCCAGCAGCCAAGATGGCGGCTACACCTTC
>NA|TRBJ1-5|NA|TRBV10-3
CAISEFGEYNQPQHF
TGTGCCATCAGTGAGTTTGGAGAGTACAATCAGCCCCAGCATTTT
>NA|TRBJ2-2|TRBD1|TRBV28
CASSSWTGGTVGTGELFF
TGTGCCAGCAGTTCATGGACAGGGGGCACGGTGGGCACCGGGGAGCTGTTTTTT
>NA|TRBJ2-7|TRBD2|TRBV6-5
CASSSLAGGPSEQYF
TGTGCCAGCAGTTCCTTAGCGGGGGGGCCTTCCGAGCAGTACTTC
>NA|TRBJ1-3|NA|TRBV7-9
CASSFPGGTIYF
TGTGCCAGCAGCTTCCCCGGGGGCACCATATATTTT
>NA|TRBJ2-7|TRBD2|TRBV18
CASSPSVAGNYEQYF
TGTGCCAGCTCACCGTCGGTAGCGGGGAACTACGAGCAGTACTTC
>NA|TRBJ1-2|TRBD1|TRBV9
CASSVEWGQGYGYTF
TGTGCCAGCAGCGTAGAGTGGGGACAGGGGTATGGCTACACCTTC
>NA|TRBJ1-2|NA|TRBV29-1
CSVAGWDYGYTF
TGCAGCGTGGCGGGGTGGGACTATGGCTACACCTTC
>NA|TRBJ2-6|TRBD2|TRBV18
CASSPGLAGVGGANVLTF
TGTGCCAGCTCACCGGGACTAGCGGGGGTAGGCGGGGCCAACGTCCTGACTTTC
>NA|TRBJ1-6|TRBD1|TRBV5-4
CASSLNGMGQGKRSPLHF
TGTGCCAGCAGCTTGAACGGGATGGGACAGGGGAAGAGATCACCCCTCCACTTT
>NA|TRBJ1-1|NA|TRBV11-3
CASSRGGVGNTEAFF
TGTGCCAGCAGCCGGGGAGGTGTGGGAAACACTGAAGCTTTCTTT
>NA|TRBJ1-1|NA|TRBV28
CASITPLIAEAFF
TGTGCCAGCATCACTCCCCTAATCGCTGAAGCTTTCTTT
>NA|TRBJ1-1|NA|TRBV27
CATRGATEAFF
TGTGCCACCCGGGGGGCGACTGAAGCTTTCTTT
>few|TRBJ1-2|TRBD1|TRBV6-4
CASRQGANFPYYGYTF
TGTGCCAGCAGACAGGGGGCGAATTTTCCGTACTATGGCTACACCTTC
>NA|TRBJ2-1|TRBD2|TRBV11-1
CASSLASGGWGSYNEQFF
TGTGCCAGCAGCTTAGCTAGCGGGGGGTGGGGCTCCTACAATGAGCAGTTCTTC
>NA|TRBJ1-5|TRBD1|TRBV7-2
CASSLEGTGGQPQHF
TGTGCCAGCAGCCTGGAGGGGACAGGGGGTCAGCCCCAGCATTTT
>few|TRBJ2-5|NA|TRBV5-1
CASSSVGLGEGTQYF
TGCGCCAGCAGCAGTGTAGGCCTCGGCGAGGGGACCCAGTACTTC
>NA|TRBJ2-2|NA|TRBV18
CASSSRGYTGELFF
TGTGCCAGCTCATCAAGGGGGTACACCGGGGAGCTGTTTTTT
>NA|TRBJ1-2|TRBD1|TRBV6-6
CASSYSGQGNYGYTF
TGTGCCAGCAGTTACTCGGGACAGGGTAACTATGGCTACACCTTC
>NA|TRBJ2-7|NA|TRBV18
CASSPPYRVYEQYF
TGTGCCAGCTCACCACCGTACAGGGTCTACGAGCAGTACTTC
>NA|TRBJ1-2|TRBD1|TRBV6-5
CASAGQGRSNYGYTF
TGTGCCAGCGCGGGACAGGGCAGATCTAACTATGGCTACACCTTC
>NA|TRBJ1-5|TRBD1|TRBV19
CASSPNRGPDQPQHF
TGTGCCAGTAGCCCTAACAGGGGGCCAGATCAGCCCCAGCATTTT
>NA|TRBJ2-5|NA|TRBV5-5
CASSGTKETQYF
TGTGCCAGCAGCGGCACCAAAGAGACCCAGTACTTC
>once|TRBJ1-2|NA|TRBV7-9
CASSSGSMGYTF
TGTGCCAGCAGCTCGGGATCTATGGGCTACACCTTC
>NA|TRBJ1-2|NA|TRBV19
CASGGDGYTF
TGTGCCAGCGGGGGGGATGGCTACACCTTC
>NA|TRBJ2-5|NA|TRBV5-6
CASSLAGQSWGKTQYF
TGTGCCAGCAGCTTGGCCGGACAGTCCTGGGGGAAGACCCAGTACTTC
>NA|TRBJ1-5|NA|TRBV7-8
CASSPRTASNQPQHF
TGTGCCAGCAGCCCCAGGACAGCTAGCAATCAGCCCCAGCATTTT
>once|TRBJ1-5|TRBD1|TRBV3-1/TRBV3-2
CASETGGPNQPQHF
TGTGCCAGCGAGACAGGGGGCCCCAATCAGCCCCAGCATTTT
>NA|TRBJ2-7|NA|TRBV2
CASGAPGIYYEQYF
TGTGCCAGCGGCGCCCCGGGGATCTACTACGAGCAGTACTTC
>NA|TRBJ1-2|NA|TRBV14
CASSQATAGGYTF
TGTGCCAGCAGCCAGGCGACAGCCGGGGGCTACACCTTC
>once|TRBJ1-1|NA|TRBV24-1
CATSYSDNTEAFF
TGTGCCACCAGTTACAGTGATAACACTGAAGCTTTCTTT
>NA|TRBJ1-3|NA|TRBV3-1/TRBV3-2
CASSQRTPHIPSGNTIYF
TGTGCCAGCAGCCAAAGGACACCCCACATCCCTTCTGGAAACACCATATATTTT
>NA|TRBJ1-6|NA|TRBV12-3/TRBV12-4
CASSLARNSPLHF
TGTGCCAGCAGTTTGGCGCGGAATTCACCCCTCCACTTT
>once|TRBJ1-1|NA|TRBV21-1
CASSKRDRCEGTEAFF
TGTGCCAGCAGCAAAAGGGACAGGTGTGAGGGCACTGAAGCTTTCTTT
>once|TRBJ2-2|NA|TRBV18
CASSPLSGTGELFF
TGTGCCAGCTCTCCACTCAGCGGGACCGGGGAGCTGTTTTTT
>NA|TRBJ2-1|TRBD1|TRBV7-7
CASSTGTGRSNEQFF
TGTGCCAGCAGTACCGGGACAGGGAGGAGTAATGAGCAGTTCTTC
>NA|TRBJ2-2|TRBD2|TRBV19
CASRQRGVRGSSGGPNTGELFF
TGTGCCAGTAGGCAGCGGGGAGTGAGGGGTTCTAGCGGGGGTCCTAACACCGGGGAGCTGTTTTTT
>NA|TRBJ1-1|NA|TRBV5-1
CASSPDSHPTEAFF
TGCGCCAGCAGCCCGGACAGTCACCCCACTGAAGCTTTCTTT
>NA|TRBJ2-3|NA|TRBV2
CASRSPGNTDTQYF
TGTGCCAGCAGGTCGCCGGGGAACACAGATACGCAGTATTTT
>NA|TRBJ2-1|NA|TRBV4-3
CASSREDTRTTTYNEQFF
TGCGCCAGCAGCCGGGAGGATACGCGGACTACTACTTACAATGAGCAGTTCTTC
>NA|TRBJ1-5|NA|TRBV29-1
CSVQRRGGEPQHF
TGCAGCGTTCAAAGACGGGGCGGGGAGCCCCAGCATTTT
>few|TRBJ1-1|NA|TRBV24-1
CATQSGNGLSEAFF
TGTGCCACCCAATCGGGAAACGGGTTGTCTGAAGCTTTCTTT
>NA|TRBJ2-1|TRBD1|TRBV7-2
CASSLVGTGGYNEQFF
TGTGCCAGCAGCTTAGTTGGGACAGGGGGCTACAATGAGCAGTTCTTC
>NA|TRBJ2-3|TRBD2|TRBV29-1
CSVGTSGGRGDTQYF
TGCAGCGTTGGGACTAGCGGGGGCCGGGGAGATACGCAGTATTTT